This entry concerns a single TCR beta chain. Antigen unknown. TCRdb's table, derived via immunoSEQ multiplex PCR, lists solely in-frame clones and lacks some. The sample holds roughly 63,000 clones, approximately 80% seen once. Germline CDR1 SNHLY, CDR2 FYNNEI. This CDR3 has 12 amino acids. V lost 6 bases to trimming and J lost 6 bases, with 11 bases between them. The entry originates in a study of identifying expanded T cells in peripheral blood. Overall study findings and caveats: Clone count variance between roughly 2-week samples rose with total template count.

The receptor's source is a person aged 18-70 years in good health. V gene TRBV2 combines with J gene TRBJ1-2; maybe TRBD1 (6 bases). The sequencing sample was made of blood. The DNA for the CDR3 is TGTGCCAGCAGGGACAGATCTAATGGCTACACCTTC. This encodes CASRDRSNGYTF. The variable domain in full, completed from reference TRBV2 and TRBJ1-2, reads EPEVTQTPSHQVTQMGQEVILRCVPISNHLYFYWYRQILGQKVEFLVSFYNNEISEKSEIFDDQFSVERPDGSNFTLKIRSTKLEDSAMYFCASRDRSNGYTFGSGTRLTVV.